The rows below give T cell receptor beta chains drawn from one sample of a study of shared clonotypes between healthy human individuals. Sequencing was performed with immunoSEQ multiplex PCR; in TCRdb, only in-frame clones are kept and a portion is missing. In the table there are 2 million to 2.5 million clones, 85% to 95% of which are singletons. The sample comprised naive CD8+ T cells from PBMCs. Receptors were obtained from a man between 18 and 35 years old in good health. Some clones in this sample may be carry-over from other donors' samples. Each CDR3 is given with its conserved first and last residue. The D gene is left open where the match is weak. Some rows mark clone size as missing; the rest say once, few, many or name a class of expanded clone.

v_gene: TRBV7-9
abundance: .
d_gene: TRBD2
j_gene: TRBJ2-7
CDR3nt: TGTGCCAGCAAAAAAGCGGGGGGAGGTACGAAAGACTACGAGCAGTACTTC
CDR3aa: CASKKAGGGTKDYEQYF

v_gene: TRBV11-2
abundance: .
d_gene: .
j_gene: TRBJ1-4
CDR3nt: TGTGCCAGCAGCGGAAGGGGTGTTAATGAAAAACTGTTTTTT
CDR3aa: CASSGRGVNEKLFF

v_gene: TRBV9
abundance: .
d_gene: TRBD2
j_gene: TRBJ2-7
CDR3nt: TGTGCCAGCAGCGCCACGTCAACAGGGCTAGCGGGAGGTTACGAGCAGTACTTC
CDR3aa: CASSATSTGLAGGYEQYF

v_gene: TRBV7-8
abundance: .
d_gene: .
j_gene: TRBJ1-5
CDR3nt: TGTGCCAGCAGCCCCTATATTAGACAGGTCACAAATCAGCCCCAGCATTTT
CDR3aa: CASSPYIRQVTNQPQHF

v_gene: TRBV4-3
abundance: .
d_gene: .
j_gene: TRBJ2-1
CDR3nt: TGCGCCAGCAGCCAAGATGGGAGGAATGAGCAGTTCTTC
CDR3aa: CASSQDGRNEQFF

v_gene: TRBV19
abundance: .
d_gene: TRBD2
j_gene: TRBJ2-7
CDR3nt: TGTGCCAGTAGTAGCGTGACTAGCGGCTACGAGCAGTACTTC
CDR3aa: CASSSVTSGYEQYF

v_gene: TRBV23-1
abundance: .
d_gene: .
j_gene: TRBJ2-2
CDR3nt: TGCGCCAGCAGTCAATCGATGGGATTGGCCAGGTCCTGCCCGGGCACCGGGGAGCTGTTTTTT
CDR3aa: CASSQSMGLARSCPGTGELFF

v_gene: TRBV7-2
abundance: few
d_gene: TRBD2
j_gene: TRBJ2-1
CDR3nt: TGTGCCAGCAGCCCCTCGTGGCTAGCGGGTTACAATGAGCAGTTCTTC
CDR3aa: CASSPSWLAGYNEQFF

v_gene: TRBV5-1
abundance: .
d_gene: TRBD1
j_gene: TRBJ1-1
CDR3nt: TGCGCCAGCAGCCCGGGACAGGGGATGAACACTGAAGCTTTCTTT
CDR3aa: CASSPGQGMNTEAFF

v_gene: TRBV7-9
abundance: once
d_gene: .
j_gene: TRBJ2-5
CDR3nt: TGTGCCAGCAGCCGAAGCGTGAGGGAACAAGAGACCCAGTACTTC
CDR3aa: CASSRSVREQETQYF

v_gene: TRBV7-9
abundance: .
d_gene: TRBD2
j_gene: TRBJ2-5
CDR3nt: TGTGCCAGCAGCTTGAGCGGGACTGGCGGAGAGACCCAGTACTTC
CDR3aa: CASSLSGTGGETQYF

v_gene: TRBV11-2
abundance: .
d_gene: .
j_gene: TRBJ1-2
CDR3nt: TGTGCCAGCAGCTTAGGCGGCAGGGCTGCTGGCTACACCTTC
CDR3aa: CASSLGGRAAGYTF

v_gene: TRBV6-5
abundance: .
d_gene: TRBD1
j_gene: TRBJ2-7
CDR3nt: TGTGCCAGCAGAGGACAGGGAGCCCTCTACGAGCAGTACTTC
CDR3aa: CASRGQGALYEQYF

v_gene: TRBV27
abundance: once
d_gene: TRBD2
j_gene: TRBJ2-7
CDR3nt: TGTGCCAGCAGTTTGGGAGGGAGCGAGCAGTACTTC
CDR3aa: CASSLGGSEQYF

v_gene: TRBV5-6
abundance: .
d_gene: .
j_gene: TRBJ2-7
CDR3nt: TGTGCCAGCAGCGTCCGGCTATCCTACGAGCAGTACTTC
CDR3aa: CASSVRLSYEQYF

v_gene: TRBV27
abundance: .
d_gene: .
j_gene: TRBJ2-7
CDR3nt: TGTGCCAGCAGTCCCCTTCGGGAGCGTTACTACGAGCAGTACTTC
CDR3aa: CASSPLRERYYEQYF

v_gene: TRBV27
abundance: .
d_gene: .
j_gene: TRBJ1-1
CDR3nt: TGTGCCAGCAGTTTATCGGCTGAAGCTTTCTTT
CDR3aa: CASSLSAEAFF

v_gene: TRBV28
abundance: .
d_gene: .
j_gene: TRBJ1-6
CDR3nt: TGTGCCAGCAGGAACGGACTTAGTGTTGATTCACCCCTCCACTTT
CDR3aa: CASRNGLSVDSPLHF

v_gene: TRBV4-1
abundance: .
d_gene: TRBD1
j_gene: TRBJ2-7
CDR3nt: TGCGCCAGCAGCCACCCCCCGGGACAGCTATACGAGCAGTACTTC
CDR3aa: CASSHPPGQLYEQYF

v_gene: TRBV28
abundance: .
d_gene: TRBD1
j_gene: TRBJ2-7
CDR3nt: TGTGCCAGCAGCACAGGGACAGGGTCGCTCTACGAGCAGTACTTC
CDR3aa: CASSTGTGSLYEQYF

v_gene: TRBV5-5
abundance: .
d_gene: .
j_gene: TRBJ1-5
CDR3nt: TGTGCCAGCAGCTTGGCCGGGGATAGCAATCAGCCCCAGCATTTT
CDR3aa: CASSLAGDSNQPQHF

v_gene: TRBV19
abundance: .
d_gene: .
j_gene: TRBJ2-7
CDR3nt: TGTGCCAGTAGTATACAGGGGAGTTACGAGCAGTACTTC
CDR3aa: CASSIQGSYEQYF

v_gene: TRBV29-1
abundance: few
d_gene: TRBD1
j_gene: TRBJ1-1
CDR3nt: TGCAGCGGTGGGACAGGGGATCCTGAAGCTTTCTTT
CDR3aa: CSGGTGDPEAFF

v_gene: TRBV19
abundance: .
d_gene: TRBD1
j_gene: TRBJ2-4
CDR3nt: TGTGCCAGTAGTTTCCGGGACAGGATTGCCAAAAACATTCAGTACTTC
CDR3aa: CASSFRDRIAKNIQYF

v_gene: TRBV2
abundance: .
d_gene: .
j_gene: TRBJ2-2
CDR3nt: TGTGCCAGCAGTGAATCGGGGACCGGGGAGCTGTTTTTT
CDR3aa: CASSESGTGELFF

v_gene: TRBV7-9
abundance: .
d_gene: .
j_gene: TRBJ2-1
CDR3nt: TGTGCCAGCAGCCAAATAAAGGCGAGCCCTGGGGTTGCGTATGAGCAGTTCTTC
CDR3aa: CASSQIKASPGVAYEQFF

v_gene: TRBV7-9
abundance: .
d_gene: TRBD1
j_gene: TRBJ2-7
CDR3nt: TGTGCCAGCAGCTTCGACAGGGGGCGCGACGAGCAGTACTTC
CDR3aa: CASSFDRGRDEQYF

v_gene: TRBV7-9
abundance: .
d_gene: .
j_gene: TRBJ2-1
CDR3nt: TGTGCCAGCAGTGAGCCCAGCAGCTCCTACAATGAGCAGTTCTTC
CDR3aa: CASSEPSSSYNEQFF

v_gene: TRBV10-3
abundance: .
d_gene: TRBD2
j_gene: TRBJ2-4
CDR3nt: TGTGCCATCAGTGAGTCCTGGACTAGCGGGAGGGAGGGGGACATTCAGTACTTC
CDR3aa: CAISESWTSGREGDIQYF

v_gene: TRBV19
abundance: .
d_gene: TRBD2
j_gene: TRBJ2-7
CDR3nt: TGTGCCAGTAGTAGCCTAGCGGTCCCCTACGAGCAGTACTTC
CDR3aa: CASSSLAVPYEQYF

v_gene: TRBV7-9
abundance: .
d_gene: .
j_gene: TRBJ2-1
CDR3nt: TGTGCCAGCAGCTTAGCGCCTTTGGCATCCTACAATGAGCAGTTCTTC
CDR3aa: CASSLAPLASYNEQFF

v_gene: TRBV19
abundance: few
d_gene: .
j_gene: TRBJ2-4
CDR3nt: TGTGCCAGTTCCCCGGCGGGGGCAGGCAAAAACATTCAGTACTTC
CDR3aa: CASSPAGAGKNIQYF

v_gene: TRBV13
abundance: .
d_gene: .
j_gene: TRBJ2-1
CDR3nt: TGTGCCAGCAGCCCCGCAGGGGTAAAGGTCGATGAGCAGTTCTTC
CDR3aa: CASSPAGVKVDEQFF

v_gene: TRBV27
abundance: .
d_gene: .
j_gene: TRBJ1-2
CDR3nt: TGTGCCAGCAGTTTAGGGCTGTACTATGGCTACACCTTC
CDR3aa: CASSLGLYYGYTF

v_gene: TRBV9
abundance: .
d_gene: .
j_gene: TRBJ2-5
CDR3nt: TGTGCCAGCAGCGTAGAGGGGGACAAGGAAGAGACCCAGTACTTC
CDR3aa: CASSVEGDKEETQYF

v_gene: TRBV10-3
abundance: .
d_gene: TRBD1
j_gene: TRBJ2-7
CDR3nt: TGTGCCATGAGTGGGGACAGGGTCTACGAGCAGTACTTC
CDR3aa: CAMSGDRVYEQYF